This entry features one T cell receptor beta chain sequence. This clonotype was recorded a few times. What antigen it recognizes has not been identified. Per-nucleotide qualities are absent, and no much larger clonotype sits a single base away. Sequencing used an Illumina HiSeq 1500. Using fastp trimming at Q25 and MiXCR clonotype assembly, TCRdb reanalyzed the public sequencing data and kept in-frame beta chains. Rows with a matching CDR3 protein are joined into one entry that keeps the most common DNA and genes. In this sample the table shows roughly 630,000 distinct CDR3 sequences, less than 25% of which occur a single time. The ten largest clones take up roughly 8% of the sample. The data derive from a study of T cell repertoires in cytomegalovirus infection (dated by TCRdb to between 2018 and 2020). In terms of the full investigation: The HLA type of each donor mattered for the analysis, because public TCR beta signatures pointed to carriage of CMV infection along with the matching HLA type.

Unmatched junction bases come to 6, with V trimmed by 7 bases and J by 2 bases. Reading the germline V gene gives CDR1 MDHEN and CDR2 SYDVKM. Measured from the cysteine to the phenylalanine, the CDR3 is 15 residues long. Only the CDR3 part of the read is kept: 45 bases, read in frame from the first base. What the authors observed across the whole study: In the ex vivo response, HLA-C-restricted CMV-specific TCR beta clonotypes were dominant, and in two of eight donors the single most frequent clonotype came from this HLA-C-restricted group. Carriers of CMV infection plus the relevant HLA type were discriminated by the cumulative frequency of public TCR beta family members in the study cohort and in an independent roughly 380-donor cohort.

The TCR was taken from a human donor in good health (CMV status not recorded). Some clones in this sample may be carry-over from other donors' samples. What was sequenced was CD8+ T cells from PBMCs. The chain uses TRBV28 and TRBJ2-3, with TRBD1 identical over 10 junction bases. The CDR3 region: CASTPGTGATDTQYF. The DNA reads as follows: TGTGCCAGCACACCCGGGACAGGGGCCACAGATACGCAGTATTTT.